Following are 6 T cell receptor beta chains from one sample sequenced in a study of blood T cell repertoires in COVID-19. Profiling relied on immunoSEQ multiplex PCR, and the TCRdb table lists in-frame clones only, not all of them. The data contain over 35,000 clones, 81% of them singletons. The sample was peripheral blood. Receptors were obtained from a man aged 40-55 years with active or convalescent COVID-19.

The chain is built from TRBV3-1 (or the pseudogene TRBV3-2) and TRBJ2-5; maybe TRBD2 (6 bases). V lost 4 bases and J 6 bases, leaving 12 bases between the germline ends. The CDR3 covers 13 residues. CDR1 is LGHDT, CDR2 YNNKEL, per germline (reference sequence). In DNA, the CDR3 is TGTGCCAGCAGCCCCTCGGGAGTACAGACCCAGTACTTC. Translated, it gives CASSPSGVQTQYF.

This clone turned up a few times. The chain links TRBV7-9 to TRBJ2-1; a weak D match, TRBD2 (5 bases). V lost 10 bases and J 6 bases, leaving 22 bases between the germline ends. The CDR3 has 15 residues. From germline, CDR1 is SEHNR and CDR2 FQNEAQ (reference sequence). CDR3 DNA sequence: TGTGCCACTATTACCGGGGTACCAGAGCGCAATGAGCAGTTCTTC. Its translation: CATITGVPERNEQFF.

The chain uses TRBV28 and TRBJ2-2; D ambiguous. The CDR3 is made up of 14 amino acids. CDR1 is MDHEN and CDR2 is SYDVKM in the germline V gene. The V gene lost 3 bases and the J gene lost 4 bases, with 9 bases spanning the gap. The CDR3, as DNA: TGTGCCAGCAGTTTGTCCTACGGCACCGGGGAGCTGTTTTTT. Its protein is CASSLSYGTGELFF. Together with reference TRBV28 and TRBJ2-2, the CDR3 gives the full variable domain: DVKVTQSSRYLVKRTGEKVFLECVQDMDHENMFWYRQDPGLGLRLIYFSYDVKMKEKGDIPEGYSVSREKKERFSLILESASTNQTSMYLCASSLSYGTGELFFGEGSRLTVL.

This clone was seen just once. The J gene is TRBJ1-5, the V gene TRBV2; maybe TRBD1 (5 bases). Trimming left V 1 base short and J 8 bases short, with 15 bases between. Germline CDR1 is SNHLY and CDR2 is FYNNEI. This CDR3 region has 15 residues. As DNA, the CDR3 is TGTGCCAGCAGTGAAGGGTTGCGGGGCGAGGAGCCCCAGCATTTT. Its translation: CASSEGLRGEEPQHF.

This sequence joins TRBV12-5 and TRBJ1-6, with unresolved D. Germline V lookup: CDR1 LGHNT, CDR2 FRNRAP. V lost 2 bases and J lost 4, with 6 bases in between. This CDR3 comprises 14 residues. CDR3 nucleotides: TGTGCTAGTGGTTTGACCCGGTATAATTCACCCCTCCACTTT. Translating gives CASGLTRYNSPLHF.

V gene TRBV30 combines with J gene TRBJ1-2; a weak D match, TRBD1 (5 bases). This CDR3 comprises 17 residues. The germline V gene encodes CDR1 GTSNPN and CDR2 SVGIG (reference sequence). The ends were cut back, 3 bases at V and 1 base at J, with 21 bases in the middle. The chain's CDR3 is CAWSTYISGMFNYGYTF. CDR3 nucleotides: TGTGCCTGGAGCACCTATATATCAGGGATGTTTAACTATGGCTACACCTTC.